These 16 T cell receptor beta chains came from one sample sequenced in a study of molecular identifiers for immune sequencing clone quantification. Each CDR3 protein gets one entry after TCRdb re-called the PCR reads with MiXCR. The sample has about 640,000 distinct CDR3 sequences; approximately 20% are singletons. Sequenced sample: naive CD8+ T cells from blood, with Jurkat cell RNA spiked in. Specified subset: FACS-sorted CD8+CD4-CCR7+CD45RA+ naive T cells. All receptors derive from a human donor in good health. Some libraries in this study had Jurkat cell RNA spiked in.

In this sample, this clonotype turned up many times. V is TRBV4-3 and J is TRBJ2-1; D may be TRBD1 or TRBD2 (6 bases each). The germline V gene encodes CDR1 LGHNA and CDR2 YSLEER. The CDR3 sequence is 15 residues long. V lost 0 bases and J 8 bases, leaving 14 bases between the germline ends. The DNA for the CDR3 is TGCGCCAGCAGCCAAGATACAGGGACGGGGGATGAGCAGTTCTTC. It yields the protein CASSQDTGTGDEQFF.

This clonotype was seen at least ten times. The chain recombines TRBV27 with TRBJ1-1; D remains ambiguous. From germline, CDR1 is MNHEY and CDR2 SMNVEV (reference sequence). The length of the CDR3 is 15 residues. With 2 bases removed from V and 0 bases from J, the gap between germline ends came to 10 bases. Written as DNA, the CDR3 is TGTGCCAGCAGTTTAAATGCCTATATGAACACTGAAGCTTTCTTT. Residues: CASSLNAYMNTEAFF.

This clonotype was seen only a few times. The rearrangement uses TRBV4-3 and TRBJ2-7, with TRBD1 matching over 9 bases. Germline CDR1 and CDR2: LGHNA and YSLEER. V gave up 1 base and J gave up 1 base; unmatched junction bases: 2. This CDR3 has 15 residues. The CDR3, as DNA: TGCGCCAGCAGCCAAGGACAGGGGGATTCCTACGAGCAGTACTTC. Amino acids: CASSQGQGDSYEQYF.

This clonotype was seen ten or more times. This chain joins TRBV7-9 and TRBJ1-6; possibly TRBD1 for D (5 bases). V was clipped by 1 base and J by 3 bases, with 10 bases between them. This CDR3 region has 16 residues. Germline lookup yields CDR1 SEHNR and CDR2 FQNEAQ (reference sequence). In nucleotides, the CDR3 is TGTGCCAGCAGCTTAGGCGGCGGGGGCTATAATTCACCCCTCCACTTT. It specifies CASSLGGGGYNSPLHF.

Worth noting for this clonotype: A much more abundant neighbour one base away suggests this may be a read error. The chain joins TRBV6-2 or TRBV6-3 to TRBJ2-7; 12 bases line up with TRBD1. The CDR3 contains 14 residues. Unmatched junction bases numbered 11, after V lost 10 bases and J lost 7 bases. Germline V lookup: CDR1 MNHEY, CDR2 SVGEGT. This chain's CDR3 is CANSTGQGADEQYF. The DNA for the CDR3 is TGTGCCAACAGCACGGGACAGGGGGCAGATGAGCAGTACTTC.

This clonotype has ten or more counts. The CDR3 reads CSARDREAVTEAFF. For the CDR3, the DNA is TGCAGTGCTAGGGACAGGGAGGCGGTCACTGAAGCTTTCTTT. The genes are TRBV20-1 and TRBJ1-1; TRBD1 agrees at 8 bases. CDR1 is DFQATT and CDR2 is SNEGSKA in the germline V gene (reference sequence). Trimming at V came to 3 bases and at J to 4 bases, leaving 7 bases not matched to a gene. The CDR3 length is 14 residues.

This clonotype was counted once. A much larger clone sits a single nucleotide away, making a read error possible. The V gene is TRBV7-9, the J gene TRBJ2-7, with 10 bases matching TRBD1. This CDR3 spans 16 amino acids. Looked up from germline, CDR1 is SEHNR and CDR2 is FQNEAQ (reference sequence). In DNA form, the CDR3 reads TGTGTCAGCAGCTTAGGGTCGGGACAGGGGACCTACGAGCAGTACTTC. It is translated as CVSSLGSGQGTYEQYF. Drawing the rest from reference TRBV7-9 and TRBJ2-7, the complete variable domain is DTGVSQNPRHKITKRGQNVTFRCDPISEHNRLYWYRQTLGQGPEFLTYFQNEAQLEKSRLLSDRFSAERPKGSFSTLEIQRTEQGDSAMYLCVSSLGSGQGTYEQYFGPGTRLTVT.

The table lists this clonotype with many counts. The V call is TRBV20-1, the J call TRBJ2-5, with D tentatively TRBD1 (6 bases). Germline CDR1 DFQATT, CDR2 SNEGSKA (reference sequence). There are 16 residues in the CDR3. V lost 1 base and J 0 bases, leaving 15 bases between the germline ends. The CDR3 region is CSARAQGGDYQETQYF. The CDR3 region has the DNA TGCAGTGCTAGAGCCCAAGGGGGTGACTACCAAGAGACCCAGTACTTC.

This clonotype came up many times. The chain carries TRBV5-6 and TRBJ2-3, with TRBD1 identical over 8 bases. There are 15 residues in the CDR3. The germline gives CDR1 SGHDT, CDR2 YYEEEE. After removal of 6 bases from V and 6 bases from J, the junction contained 12 bases not matched to a gene. The CDR3: CASMIWQGAGDTQYF. The CDR3 bases are TGTGCCAGCATGATCTGGCAGGGGGCAGGGGATACGCAGTATTTT.

The rearrangement joins TRBV2 to TRBJ2-7, with 8 nucleotides matching TRBD1. In germline, CDR1 is SNHLY, CDR2 FYNNEI. This CDR3 region has 14 residues. Trimming at V came to 6 bases and at J to 7 bases, leaving 11 bases not matched to a gene. The CDR3 sequence: CASSTGQGVQEQYF. CDR3 nucleotides: TGTGCCAGCAGCACCGGACAGGGCGTGCAGGAGCAGTACTTC.

With regard to this clonotype: As the CDR3 is not closed by the conserved phenylalanine or tryptophan, this likely results from a read error. The chain carries TRBV29-1 and TRBJ1-1; D not resolved. The CDR3 sequence is 10 residues long. Germline V gene sequence: CDR1 SQVTM, CDR2 ANQGSEA. The V and J ends lost 6 bases and 4 bases respectively, with 6 bases between them. The CDR3 is CSVAGTEAFS. The DNA for the CDR3 is TGCAGCGTAGCAGGCACTGAAGCTTTCTCT.

The table lists this clonotype with many counts. This sequence joins TRBV15 and TRBJ2-7; weak D call: TRBD1 (6 bases). Trimming took off 4 bases at V and 2 bases at J, with 15 bases between the two ends. The CDR3 is made up of 15 amino acids. Germline lookup yields CDR1 LNHNV and CDR2 YYDKDF (reference sequence). The CDR3 sequence: CATSNTGLLTYEQYF. In DNA form, the CDR3 reads TGTGCCACCAGCAACACAGGGCTGCTCACCTACGAGCAGTACTTC.

Note on this clonotype: This could be a read error, since a much larger clone is one nucleotide away. The V and J genes are TRBV4-3 and TRBJ2-3, with D maybe TRBD2 (6 bases). CDR3 length equals 17 residues. Germline CDR1 LGHNA, CDR2 YSLEER. The V end lost 0 bases, the J end lost 4 bases, and 17 bases lay between the germline ends. In DNA, the CDR3 is TGCGCCAGCAGCCAAGATGGTCCGGGAACTAGCTCAGATACGCAGTATTTT. This translates into CASSQDGPGTSSDTQYF.

This clonotype was detected ten times or more. The chain recombines TRBV7-6 with TRBJ1-5, with D perhaps matching TRBD1 (5 bases). The V and J ends lost 0 bases and 7 bases respectively, with 7 bases between them. The V gene's germline CDR1 is SGHVS and CDR2 FNYEAQ. This CDR3 has 13 amino acids. CDR3 in DNA: TGTGCCAGCAGCTTAGCGGAGGGGCAGCCCCAGCATTTT. This sequence encodes CASSLAEGQPQHF. The whole variable domain, filled in from reference TRBV7-6 and TRBJ1-5, reads GAGVSQSPRYKVTKRGQDVALRCDPISGHVSLYWYRQALGQGPEFLTYFNYEAQQDKSGLPNDRFSAERPEGSISTLTIQRTEQRDSAMYRCASSLAEGQPQHFGDGTRLSIL.

This clonotype was recorded many times. This chain connects TRBV7-6 to TRBJ2-3, with 11 bases aligning to TRBD2. Germline CDR1 and CDR2: SGHVS and FNYEAQ. V lost 4 bases to trimming and J lost 3 bases; unmatched junction nucleotides: 6. CDR3 length: 16 amino acids. The CDR3 protein is CASSSVAGGWTDTQYF. Here the CDR3 DNA reads TGTGCCAGCAGCTCAGTAGCGGGAGGGTGGACAGATACGCAGTATTTT.

This clonotype came up a few times. For the CDR3, the DNA is TGTGCCAGCAGTTTGGTCGGTCACTGGGGCTACACCTTC. This codes for CASSLVGHWGYTF. The chain links TRBV12-3 or TRBV12-4 to TRBJ1-2; D remains ambiguous. The CDR3 spans 13 residues. Trimming shortened V by 3 bases and J by 8 bases, and 13 bases separated the two germline ends.